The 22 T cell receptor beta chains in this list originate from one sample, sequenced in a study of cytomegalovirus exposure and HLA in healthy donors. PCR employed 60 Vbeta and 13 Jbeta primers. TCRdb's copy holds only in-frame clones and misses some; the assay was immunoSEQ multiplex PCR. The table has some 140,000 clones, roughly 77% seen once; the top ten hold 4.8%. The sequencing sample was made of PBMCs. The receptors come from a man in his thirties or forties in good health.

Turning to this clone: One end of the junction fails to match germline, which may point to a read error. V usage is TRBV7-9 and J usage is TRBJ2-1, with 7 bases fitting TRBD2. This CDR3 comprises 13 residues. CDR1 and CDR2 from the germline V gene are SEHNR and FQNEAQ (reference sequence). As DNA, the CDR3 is TGTTCCAGCAGCTTAGGGGAGGGAAATGAGCAGTTCTTC. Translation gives CSSSLGEGNEQFF.

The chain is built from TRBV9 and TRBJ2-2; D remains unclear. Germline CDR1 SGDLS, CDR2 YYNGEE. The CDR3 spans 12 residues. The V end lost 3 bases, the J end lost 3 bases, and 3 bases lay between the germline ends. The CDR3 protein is CASSAYTGELFF. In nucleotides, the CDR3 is TGTGCCAGCAGCGCCTACACCGGGGAGCTGTTTTTT.

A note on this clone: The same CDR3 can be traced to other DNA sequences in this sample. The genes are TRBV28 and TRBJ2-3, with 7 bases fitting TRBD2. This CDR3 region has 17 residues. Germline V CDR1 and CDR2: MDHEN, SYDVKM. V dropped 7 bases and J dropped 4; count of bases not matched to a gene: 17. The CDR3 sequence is CASKVRLAGVGADTQYF. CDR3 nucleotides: TGTGCCAGCAAGGTTCGACTGGCGGGAGTTGGCGCAGATACGCAGTATTTT.

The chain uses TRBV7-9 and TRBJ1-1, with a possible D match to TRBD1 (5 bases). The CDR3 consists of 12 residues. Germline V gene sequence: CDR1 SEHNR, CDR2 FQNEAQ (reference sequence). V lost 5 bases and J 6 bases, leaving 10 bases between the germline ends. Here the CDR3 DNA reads TGTGCCAGCAGCCACGGGGGTTCTGAAGCTTTCTTT. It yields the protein CASSHGGSEAFF.

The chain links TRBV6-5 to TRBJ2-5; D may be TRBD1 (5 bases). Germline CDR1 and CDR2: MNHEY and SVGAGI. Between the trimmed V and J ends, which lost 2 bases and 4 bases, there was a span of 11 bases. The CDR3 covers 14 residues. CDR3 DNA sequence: TGTGCCAGCAGTTACCAGGGATTAGGAGAGACCCAGTACTTC. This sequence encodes CASSYQGLGETQYF.

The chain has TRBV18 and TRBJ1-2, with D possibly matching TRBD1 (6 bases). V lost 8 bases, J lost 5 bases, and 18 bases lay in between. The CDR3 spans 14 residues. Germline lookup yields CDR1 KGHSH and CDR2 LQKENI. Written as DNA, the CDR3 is TGTGCCAGCACCCAGGGGTCGGGGTTTTATGGCTACACCTTC. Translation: CASTQGSGFYGYTF.

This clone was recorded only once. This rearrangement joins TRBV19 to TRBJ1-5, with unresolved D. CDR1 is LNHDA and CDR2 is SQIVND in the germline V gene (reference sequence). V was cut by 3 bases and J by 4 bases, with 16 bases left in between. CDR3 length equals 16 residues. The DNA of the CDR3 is TGTGCCAGTAGTATTTATCGGGATGCCCGAAATCAGCCCCAGCATTTT. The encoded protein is CASSIYRDARNQPQHF. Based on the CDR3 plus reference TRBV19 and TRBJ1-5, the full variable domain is DGGITQSPKYLFRKEGQNVTLSCEQNLNHDAMYWYRQDPGQGLRLIYYSQIVNDFQKGDIAEGYSVSREKKESFPLTVTSAQKNPTAFYLCASSIYRDARNQPQHFGDGTRLSIL.

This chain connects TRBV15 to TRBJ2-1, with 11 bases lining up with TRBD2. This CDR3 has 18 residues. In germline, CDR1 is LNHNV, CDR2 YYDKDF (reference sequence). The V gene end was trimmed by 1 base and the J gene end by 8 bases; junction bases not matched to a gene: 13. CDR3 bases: TGTGCCACCAGCAGAGGAGTTAGGACTAGCGGGCGAAGGGATGAGCAGTTCTTC. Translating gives CATSRGVRTSGRRDEQFF. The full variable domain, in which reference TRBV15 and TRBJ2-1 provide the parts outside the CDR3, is DAMVIQNPRYQVTQFGKPVTLSCSQTLNHNVMYWYQQKSSQAPKLLFHYYDKDFNNEADTPDNFQSRRPNTSFCFLDIRSPGLGDTAMYLCATSRGVRTSGRRDEQFFGPGTRLTVL.

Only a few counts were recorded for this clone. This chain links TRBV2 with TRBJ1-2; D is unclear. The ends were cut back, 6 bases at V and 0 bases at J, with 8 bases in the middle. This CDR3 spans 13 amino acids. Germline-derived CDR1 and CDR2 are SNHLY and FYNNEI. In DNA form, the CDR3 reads TGTGCCAGCAGCGAGTTATCTAACTATGGCTACACCTTC. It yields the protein CASSELSNYGYTF.

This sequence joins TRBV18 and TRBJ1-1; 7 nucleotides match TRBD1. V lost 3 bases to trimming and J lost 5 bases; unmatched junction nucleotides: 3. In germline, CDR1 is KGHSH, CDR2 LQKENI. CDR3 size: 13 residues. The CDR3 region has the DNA TGTGCCAGCTCACCCCAGGGGGGTACTGAAGCTTTCTTT. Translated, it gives CASSPQGGTEAFF.

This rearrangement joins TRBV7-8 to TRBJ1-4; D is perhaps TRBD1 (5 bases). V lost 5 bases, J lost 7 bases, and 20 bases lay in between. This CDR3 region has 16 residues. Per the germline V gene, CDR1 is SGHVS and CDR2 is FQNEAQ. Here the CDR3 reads CASSRSQGRAREKLFF. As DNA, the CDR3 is TGTGCCAGCAGCCGTTCTCAGGGCAGAGCACGTGAAAAACTGTTTTTT.

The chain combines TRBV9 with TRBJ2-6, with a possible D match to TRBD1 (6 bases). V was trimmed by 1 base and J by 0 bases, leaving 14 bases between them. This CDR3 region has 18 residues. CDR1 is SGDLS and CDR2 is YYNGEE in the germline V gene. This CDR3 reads CASSVSGTPLSGANVLTF. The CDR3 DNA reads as TGTGCCAGCAGCGTATCGGGGACACCCCTCTCTGGGGCCAACGTCCTGACTTTC.

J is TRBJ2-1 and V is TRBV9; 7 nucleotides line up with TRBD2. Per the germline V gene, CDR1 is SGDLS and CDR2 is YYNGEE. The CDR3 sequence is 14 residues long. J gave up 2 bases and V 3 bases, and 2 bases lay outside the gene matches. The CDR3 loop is CASSGSGTYNEQFF. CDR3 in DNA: TGTGCCAGCAGCGGGAGCGGGACCTACAATGAGCAGTTCTTC.

CDR3 residues: CAWTHRVSYNEQFF. The CDR3 nucleotides are TGTGCCTGGACCCACAGGGTATCCTACAATGAGCAGTTCTTC. V usage is TRBV30 and J usage is TRBJ2-1, with D possibly TRBD1 on 6 matching bases. The V gene's germline CDR1 is GTSNPN and CDR2 SVGIG (reference sequence). The CDR3 runs to 14 residues. V lost 4 bases, J lost 1 base, and 11 bases lay in between.

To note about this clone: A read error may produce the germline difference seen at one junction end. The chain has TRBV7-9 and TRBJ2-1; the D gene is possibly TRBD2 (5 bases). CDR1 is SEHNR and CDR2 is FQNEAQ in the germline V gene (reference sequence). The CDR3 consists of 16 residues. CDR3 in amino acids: CSSSLGVSDYYNEQFF. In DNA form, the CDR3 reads TGTTCCAGCAGCTTAGGCGTTAGCGATTATTACAATGAGCAGTTCTTC.

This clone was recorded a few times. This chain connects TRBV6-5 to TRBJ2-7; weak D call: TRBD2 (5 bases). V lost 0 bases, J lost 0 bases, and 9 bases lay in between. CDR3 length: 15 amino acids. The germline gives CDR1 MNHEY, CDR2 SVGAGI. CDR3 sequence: CASSYSEAASYEQYF. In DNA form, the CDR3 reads TGTGCCAGCAGTTACTCGGAAGCGGCCTCCTACGAGCAGTACTTC.

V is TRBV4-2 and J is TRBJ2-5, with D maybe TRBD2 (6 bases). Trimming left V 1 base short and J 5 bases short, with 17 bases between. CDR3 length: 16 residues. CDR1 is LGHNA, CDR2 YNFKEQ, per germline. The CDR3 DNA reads TGTGCCAGCAGCCAAGGGAGGGGAGGTGGCTGGGAGACCCAGTACTTC. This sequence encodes CASSQGRGGGWETQYF.

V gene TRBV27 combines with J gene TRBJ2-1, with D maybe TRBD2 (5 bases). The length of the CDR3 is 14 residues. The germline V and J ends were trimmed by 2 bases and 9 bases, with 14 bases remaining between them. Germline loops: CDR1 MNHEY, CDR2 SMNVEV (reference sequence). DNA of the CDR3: TGTGCCAGCAGTTTAGTTAGTAGCGCGCTTGAGCAGTTCTTC. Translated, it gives CASSLVSSALEQFF.

The DNA of the CDR3 is TGTGCCAGCAGGAGGCCGACTGGATCCTACAATGAGCAGTTCTTC. Its translation is CASRRPTGSYNEQFF. The V and J genes are TRBV25-1 and TRBJ2-1, with D unresolved. Germline CDR1 reads MGHDK; CDR2 reads SYGVNS. The CDR3 totals 15 residues. V lost 6 bases and J 1 base, leaving 13 bases between the germline ends.

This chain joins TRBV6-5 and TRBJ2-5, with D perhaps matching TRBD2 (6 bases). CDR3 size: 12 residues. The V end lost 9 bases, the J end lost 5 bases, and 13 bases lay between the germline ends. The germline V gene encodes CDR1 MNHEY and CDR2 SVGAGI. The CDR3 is CASASVRETQYF. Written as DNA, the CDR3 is TGTGCCAGTGCTAGCGTACGGGAGACCCAGTACTTC.

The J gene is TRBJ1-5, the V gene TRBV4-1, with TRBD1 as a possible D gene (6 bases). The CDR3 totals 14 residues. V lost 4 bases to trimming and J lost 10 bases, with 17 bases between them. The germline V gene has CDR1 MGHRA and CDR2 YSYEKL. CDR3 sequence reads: CASSLRTKGVPQHF. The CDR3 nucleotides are TGCGCCAGCAGCCTCCGGACGAAGGGGGTTCCCCAGCATTTT.

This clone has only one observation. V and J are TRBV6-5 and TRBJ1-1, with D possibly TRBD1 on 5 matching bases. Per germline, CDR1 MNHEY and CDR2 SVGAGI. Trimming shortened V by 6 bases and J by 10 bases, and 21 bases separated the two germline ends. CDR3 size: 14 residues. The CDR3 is CASRRARGKSGAFF. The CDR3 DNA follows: TGTGCCAGCAGAAGGGCCCGGGGGAAGTCTGGAGCTTTCTTT.